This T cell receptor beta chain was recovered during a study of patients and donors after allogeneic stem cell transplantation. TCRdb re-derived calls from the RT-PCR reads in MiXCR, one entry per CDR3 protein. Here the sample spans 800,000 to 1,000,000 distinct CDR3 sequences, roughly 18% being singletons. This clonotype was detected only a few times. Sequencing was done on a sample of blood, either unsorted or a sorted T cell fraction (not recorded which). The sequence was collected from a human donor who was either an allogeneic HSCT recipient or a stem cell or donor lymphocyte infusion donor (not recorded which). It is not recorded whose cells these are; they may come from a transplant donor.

CDR3 coding DNA: TGTGCCATCAGTAACAGGGACTTCGGAAATGAGCAGTTCTTC. Its translation is CAISNRDFGNEQFF. The rearrangement uses TRBV10-3 and TRBJ2-1; the D gene could be TRBD1 or TRBD2 (6 bases each). Germline CDR1 ENHRY, CDR2 SYGVKD. Trimming removed 5 bases at V and 7 bases at J, with 15 bases between. This CDR3 has 14 amino acids.